Presented here are 5 T cell receptor beta chains from one specimen sequenced in a study of shared clonotypes between healthy human individuals. TCRdb keeps only in-frame clones here, not all; method: immunoSEQ multiplex PCR. The sample includes around 320,000 clones, around nine tenths of them seen just once. The sample taken for sequencing was memory CD8+ T cells sorted from blood. Subset: CD45RO+ cells pooled with CCR7-negative TemRA cells. All receptors come from a man between 18 and 29 years old in good health.

V and J are TRBV4-1 and TRBJ2-7; TRBD1 is a possible D gene (5 bases). V lost 6 bases and J 3 bases, leaving 18 bases between the germline ends. Germline CDR1 reads MGHRA; CDR2 reads YSYEKL. The CDR3 is 15 amino acids. In nucleotides, the CDR3 is TGCGCCAGCAGACTTGACAGTCTTGATGACTACGAGCAGTACTTC. Translated: CASRLDSLDDYEQYF.

This clone was seen a single time. The CDR3 DNA sequence: TGTGCCAGCAGTTACTCGGGGCTGGAGCAGTACTTC. This translates into CASSYSGLEQYF. V is TRBV6-5 and J is TRBJ2-7, with a weak D call TRBD1 (5 bases). The CDR3 has 12 amino acids. V lost 0 bases and J lost 7, with 7 bases in between. CDR1 and CDR2 (germline): MNHEY, SVGAGI.

The chain couples TRBV30 to TRBJ2-5; D call uncertain. This CDR3 is 14 amino acids long. Germline-derived CDR1 and CDR2 are GTSNPN and SVGIG (reference sequence). Trimming cost V 0 bases and J 4 bases, with 12 bases left between them. CDR3 DNA sequence: TGTGCCTGGAGTGTAGAGTTTTTGGGAGAGACCCAGTACTTC. Its translation is CAWSVEFLGETQYF. The whole variable domain, filled in from reference TRBV30 and TRBJ2-5, reads SQTIHQWPATLVQPVGSPLSLECTVEGTSNPNLYWYRQAAGRGLQLLFYSVGIGQISSEVPQNLSASRPQDRQFILSSKKLLLSDSGFYLCAWSVEFLGETQYFGPGTRLLVL.

Comments on this clone: One end of the junction fails to match germline, which may point to a read error. J is TRBJ1-4 and V is TRBV4-3, with D unresolved. Per the germline V gene, CDR1 is LGHNA and CDR2 is YSLEER. The CDR3 consists of 16 residues. The CDR3 region has the DNA TGCGCCAGCAGCGAAGACACGGGAAGGGTTAATGAAAAACTGTTTTTT. It translates to CASSEDTGRVNEKLFF.

V gene TRBV7-9 combines with J gene TRBJ2-7; no firm D call. The germline gives CDR1 SEHNR, CDR2 FQNEAQ (reference sequence). This CDR3 is built from 14 residues. V lost 3 bases to trimming and J lost 5 bases, with 14 bases between them. CDR3 sequence: CASSFERRADEQYF. The CDR3 bases are TGTGCCAGCAGCTTTGAGAGACGGGCTGACGAGCAGTACTTC.